The 17 T cell receptor beta chains below come from one sample, sequenced in a study of long-term antiretroviral therapy in people with HIV (dated by TCRdb to the early 2020s). Sequencing of the TRB variable region was done with the immunoSEQ hsTCRB v3.0 assay at survey level resolution. TCRdb took this table from immuneACCESS and kept in-frame rearrangements with V and J called. Such tables lack part of the clones; where checked against another copy, unresolved V genes explain under half of the gap, and the rest is unexplained. In this sample the table shows around 2,700 clones, roughly 78% of which occur a single time. 8.5% to 9.5% of the sample belongs to the ten largest clones. The sample was unsorted PBMCs, taken 0.4 years before starting antiretroviral therapy. These receptor sequences come from a middle-aged woman with HIV.

The chain joins TRBV6-5 to TRBJ2-3; 7 nucleotides align to TRBD1. The junction had 7 bases not matched to a gene; V was cut back by 5 bases and J by 2 bases. Germline V gene data show CDR1 as MNHEY and CDR2 as SVGAGI. This CDR3 has 15 residues. In nucleotides, the CDR3 is TGTGCCAGCAGTGGAACGACAGGGTTCACAGATACGCAGTATTTT. Translating it yields CASSGTTGFTDTQYF.

The chain joins TRBV7-3 to TRBJ1-1; possible D gene TRBD1, 5 bases. Germline values: CDR1 SGHTA, CDR2 FQGTGA. V was cut by 2 bases and J by 1 base, with 8 bases left in between. The length of the CDR3 is 14 residues. The CDR3 loop reads CASSLHQGNTEAFF. The CDR3 coding sequence is TGTGCCAGCAGCTTACATCAGGGGAACACTGAAGCTTTCTTT.

This chain uses TRBV28 with TRBJ2-6; TRBD2 matches 11 bases. Trimming took 10 bases from V and 1 from J; bases not matched to a gene: 6. CDR1 and CDR2 from the germline V gene are MDHEN and SYDVKM. The CDR3 has 16 amino acids. The CDR3 protein is CATSTSGNSGANVLTF. The CDR3 DNA reads TGTGCCACCTCGACTAGCGGGAATTCTGGGGCCAACGTCCTGACTTTC.

The J gene is TRBJ2-3, the V gene TRBV21-1; TRBD2 was called by the table and not checked on the DNA. TRBV21-1 is a pseudogene. CDR3 length equals 22 residues. CDR3 protein: CASSKGWGSYGLTSGHTDTQYF. The CDR3 nucleotides read TGTGCCAGCAGCAAAGGATGGGGTTCCTACGGGCTGACTAGCGGGCATACAGATACGCAGTATTTT.

The chain is built from TRBV28 and TRBJ2-7; no definite D call. This CDR3 comprises 12 residues. The V and J ends lost 10 bases and 2 bases respectively, with 12 bases between them. Germline V lookup: CDR1 MDHEN, CDR2 SYDVKM. The CDR3 sequence is CAIADGPYEQYF. DNA for the CDR3: TGTGCCATCGCGGACGGACCCTACGAGCAGTACTTC.

This chain joins TRBV20-1 and TRBJ2-3; D gene ambiguous. This CDR3 region has 11 residues. Germline CDR1 DFQATT, CDR2 SNEGSKA (reference sequence). Trimming pared 2 bases from V and 3 bases from J, leaving 3 bases between. CDR3 residues: CSARFTDTQYF. In DNA, the CDR3 is TGCAGTGCTAGATTTACAGATACGCAGTATTTT.

The chain carries TRBV9 and TRBJ2-1, with 12 bases aligning to TRBD2. After removal of 0 bases from V and 6 bases from J, the junction contained 4 bases not matched to a gene. The CDR3 loop spans 16 amino acids. Germline CDR1 and CDR2: SGDLS and YYNGEE. Written as DNA, the CDR3 is TGTGCCAGCAGCGTAGGTTTACTAGCGGGGGGCAATGAGCAGTTCTTC. It is translated as CASSVGLLAGGNEQFF.

This clone was seen once. CDR3 amino acids: CASSLWIPSQETQYF. The CDR3 DNA reads as TGCGCCAGCAGCTTGTGGATTCCTTCCCAAGAGACCCAGTACTTC. The J gene is TRBJ2-5, the V gene TRBV5-1; D gene uncertain. This CDR3 is built from 15 residues. Germline V gene sequence: CDR1 SGHRS, CDR2 YFSETQ. Trimming removed 1 base from V and 1 base from J, with 11 bases in between.

V gene TRBV5-4 combines with J gene TRBJ1-2; D not certain. V was cut by 3 bases and J by 5 bases, with 11 bases left in between. Per the germline V gene, CDR1 is SGHNT and CDR2 is YYREEE (reference sequence). The CDR3 contains 13 residues. The CDR3 DNA sequence: TGTGCCAGCAGCTCGGAGTACTATTATGGCTACACCTTC. Residues: CASSSEYYYGYTF. Variable domain in full (rest from reference TRBV5-4 and TRBJ1-2): ETGVTQSPTHLIKTRGQQVTLRCSSQSGHNTVSWYQQALGQGPQFIFQYYREEENGRGNFPPRFSGLQFPNYSSELNVNALELDDSALYLCASSSEYYYGYTFGSGTRLTVV.

This clone was seen just once. This chain joins TRBV7-2 and TRBJ1-5; TRBD1 matches at 9 bases. Germline CDR1 is SGHTA and CDR2 is FQGNSA. The CDR3 runs to 14 residues. V trimming: 5 bases; J trimming: 7 bases; junction bases outside the gene matches: 6. In DNA, the CDR3 is TGTGCCAGCAGCGGAGGACAGGGGTACCAGCCCCAGCATTTT. Protein product: CASSGGQGYQPQHF.

The chain couples TRBV6-5 to TRBJ2-7; perhaps TRBD2 as D (6 bases). This CDR3 has 15 amino acids. V lost 6 bases, J lost 3 bases, and 18 bases lay in between. Germline V lookup: CDR1 MNHEY, CDR2 SVGAGI. CDR3 protein: CASSTAGTFHYEQYF. DNA for the CDR3: TGTGCCAGCAGCACTGCCGGGACTTTCCACTACGAGCAGTACTTC.

The chain is built from TRBV27 and TRBJ2-7; 10 bases align to TRBD1. The ends lost 10 bases at V and 2 bases at J; junction bases unmatched: 2. Germline-derived CDR1 and CDR2 are MNHEY and SMNVEV (reference sequence). The CDR3 is 12 residues long. The CDR3 nucleotides are TGTGCCACCGGGACAGGGGCCTACGAGCAGTACTTC. It encodes CATGTGAYEQYF.

This chain connects TRBV28 to TRBJ2-5; 12 nucleotides match TRBD2. V lost 3 bases, J lost 5 bases, and 10 bases stayed unmatched. This CDR3 is built from 17 residues. The germline V gene has CDR1 MDHEN and CDR2 SYDVKM. The CDR3 nucleotides read TGTGCCAGCAGTTTGACTCGACTAGCGGGAGTGGTGGAGACCCAGTACTTC. It encodes CASSLTRLAGVVETQYF.

The chain employs TRBV2 and TRBJ2-3; either TRBD1 or TRBD2 may supply D (5 bases each). Trimming took off 6 bases at V and 6 bases at J, with 10 bases between the two ends. The CDR3 spans 12 residues. Germline CDR1 SNHLY, CDR2 FYNNEI. CDR3 in DNA: TGTGCCAGCAGGTATGGGGGTGATACGCAGTATTTT. It is translated as CASRYGGDTQYF.

Remarks on this clone: One end of the junction varies from germline; a read error may be responsible. The CDR3 coding sequence is TGTGCCAGCAGTGGCCTAGGAAATACCATATATTTT. This encodes CASSGLGNTIYF. The rearrangement joins TRBV2 to TRBJ1-3; no firm D call. Germline CDR1 SNHLY, CDR2 FYNNEI. The CDR3 runs to 12 residues.

The chain is built from TRBV5-5 and TRBJ1-3; a weak D match, TRBD1 (5 bases). Trimming removed 4 bases from V and 0 bases from J, with 14 bases in between. Germline V gene sequence: CDR1 SGHKS, CDR2 YYEKEE (reference sequence). The CDR3 consists of 16 residues. As DNA, the CDR3 is TGTGCCAGCAGCCGCCCTGACAGCCACTCTGGAAACACCATATATTTT. Translation: CASSRPDSHSGNTIYF.

V usage is TRBV29-1 and J usage is TRBJ2-7; TRBD2 agrees at 11 bases. This CDR3 has 20 amino acids. Trimming cost V 4 bases and J 3 bases; bases outside gene matches: 23. CDR1 and CDR2 (germline): SQVTM, ANQGSEA. The CDR3 reads CSVVAWIRTSGLQSRYEQYF. The CDR3 nucleotides are TGCAGCGTTGTCGCTTGGATTCGGACTAGCGGGCTTCAGTCACGCTACGAGCAGTACTTC.